Listed here are 3 T cell receptor beta chains from one sample, sequenced in a study of response to subunit inactivated influenza vaccine. A single record per CDR3 protein comes from TCRdb applying MiXCR to the RT-PCR reads. The table has around 470,000 distinct CDR3 sequences, more than 7% seen once. The sample was PBMCs from blood, taken 23 to 25 months after vaccination. The receptors derive from a man aged 45-69 years who received an inactivated influenza vaccine.

The chain uses TRBV12-3 or TRBV12-4 and TRBJ1-4, with 7 positions matching TRBD1. The CDR3 runs to 15 residues. With V trimmed by 6 bases and J by 8 bases, 12 bases remained unmatched. Here the CDR3 reads CASSPGKGAREKLFF. The CDR3 DNA sequence: TGTGCCAGCAGCCCCGGAAAGGGGGCAAGAGAAAAACTGTTTTTT.

CDR3 in amino acids: CASSQDRIRLYTEAFF. The CDR3 DNA follows: TGTGCCAGCAGCCAAGATAGGATCAGACTATACACTGAAGCTTTCTTT. This chain uses TRBV14 with TRBJ1-1; no clear D gene. This CDR3 is built from 16 residues. V was clipped by 0 bases and J by 3 bases, with 14 bases between them. Germline V gene data show CDR1 as SGHDN and CDR2 as FVKESK.

This clonotype was observed a few times. This chain uses TRBV6-6 with TRBJ2-5; D is uncertain. The germline CDR1 and CDR2 sequences are MNHNY and SVGAGI (reference sequence). The CDR3 sequence is 12 residues long. Trimming cost V 6 bases and J 0 bases, with 5 bases left between them. The CDR3 nucleotides are TGTGCCAGCAGGACGTACCAAGAGACCCAGTACTTC. This encodes CASRTYQETQYF.